The 22 T cell receptor gamma chains reported below all come from one sample, sequenced in a study of γδ T cells in repeated Plasmodium falciparum infection. TCRdb re-analyzed the multiplex PCR reads via CATT. This sample has approximately 32,000 gamma-chain clones, with roughly 1.4% found just once. Vgamma9/Vdelta2+ and Vdelta2-negative gammadelta T cells were flow-sorted from PBMC for bulk sequencing. The specimen sequenced was gamma-delta T cells from blood. The receptors here all came from a pool of human donors (malaria-infected and uninfected, not separated).

This clone was recorded a few times. TCRdb assigns this DNA the protein of a much larger clone, which departs from its translation at residue 10; this likely reflects a read error, and the protein shown comes from translating the DNA. The chain recombines TRGV8 with TRGJ1 or TRGJ2. This CDR3 region has 12 residues. The germline V gene has CDR1 VENAVY and CDR2 YDSYNSRV. Here the CDR3 reads CATWVLYYKRLF. The DNA of the CDR3 is TGTGCCACCTGGGTCCTTTATTATAAGAGACTCTTT.

In regard to this clone: The TCRdb record carries a much larger clone's protein, which differs from this DNA's translation at residue 16; a read error is the likely cause, and the protein listed here is the DNA translation. Called V gene: TRGV9; the J gene was not called. This CDR3 contains 18 residues. Germline-derived CDR1 and CDR2 are GITISATS and ISYDGTV (reference sequence). The CDR3 nucleotides are TGTGCCTTGTGGGAGGTAAGGTCGGAAGAGTTGGGCAAAAAAATCGAGGTATTT. Translation: CALWEVRSEELGKKIEVF.

The sample holds a few counts of this clone. This likely came from a read error, as a far larger clone is one base away. This sample includes further DNA sequences coding for the same CDR3. In DNA, the CDR3 is TGTGCCTTGTGGGAGAAACCAAGGGGGGAGTTGGGCAAAAAAATCAAAGTATTT. This gives the protein CALWEKPRGELGKKIKVF. The V gene reported is TRGV9; the J gene is uncalled. The length of the CDR3 is 18 residues. Germline values: CDR1 GITISATS, CDR2 ISYDGTV (reference sequence).

This clone was observed at least ten times. TCRdb assigns this DNA the protein of a much larger clone, which departs from its translation at residue 6; this likely reflects a read error, and the protein shown comes from translating the DNA. The V and J genes are TRGV9 and TRGJ1 or TRGJ2. The J gene comes from matching the DNA to germline here; TCRdb lacks it. Germline trimming cut 5 bases from V and 8 bases from J; bases unmatched to any gene: 6. Germline V gene lookup returns CDR1 GITISATS and CDR2 ISYDGTV (reference sequence). The CDR3 covers 11 residues. The CDR3 DNA follows: TGTGCCTTGTGGGGCATCAATAAGAAACTCTTT. The encoded protein is CALWGINKKLF.

There are many counts of this clone. Translating this DNA gives a protein that differs at residue 13 from the TCRdb one, which belongs to a much larger clone; a read error is likely, and the protein shown is this translation. The genes are TRGV4 and TRGJP1. The DNA end is more similar to TRGJP, so the J call may be wrong. This CDR3 has 14 residues. CDR1 is EGSTGY and CDR2 is YDSYTSSV in the germline V gene. This chain's CDR3 is CATWELTTGWFKVF. CDR3 nucleotides: TGTGCCACCTGGGAACTTACCACTGGTTGGTTCAAGGTATTT.

This clone appeared a few times. TCRdb's entry gives the protein of a much larger clone, which mismatches this DNA's translation at residue 8, likely from a read error; the protein reported here is translated from the DNA. The rearrangement links TRGV8 to TRGJ1 or TRGJ2. Matching the DNA to germline supplied the J gene, which TCRdb does not give. This CDR3 region has 11 residues. V was clipped by 6 bases and J by 11 bases; unmatched bases: 10. Germline assignment: CDR1 VENAVY and CDR2 YDSYNSRV. CDR3 nucleotide sequence: TGTGCCACCTGGAAAGGGCATGAGAAACTCTTT. Its protein product is CATWKGHEKLF.

As concerns this clone: TCRdb's protein for this DNA is that of a much larger clone and differs from the translation at residue 3, likely a read error; the protein shown is the DNA translation. J is TRGJ1 or TRGJ2 and V is TRGV9. Germline assignment: CDR1 GITISATS and CDR2 ISYDGTV (reference sequence). This CDR3 contains 13 residues. CDR3 in amino acids: CASWEAYSSKKLF. The CDR3 DNA reads as TGTGCCTCGTGGGAGGCGTACTCGTCTAAGAAACTCTTT.

This clone was observed many times. TCRdb assigns this DNA the protein of a much larger clone, which departs from its translation at residue 9; this likely reflects a read error, and the protein shown comes from translating the DNA. Here the CDR3 DNA reads TGTGCCTTGTGGGAGGTGCCCTCGGGGTTGGGCAAAAAAATCAAGGTATTT. Its protein is CALWEVPSGLGKKIKVF. This chain uses TRGV9 with TRGJP. No J segment appears in TCRdb, so it was assigned here by matching the sequence to germline. The V gene's germline CDR1 is GITISATS and CDR2 ISYDGTV (reference sequence). V trimming: 0 bases; J trimming: 9 bases; junction bases outside the gene matches: 8. The CDR3 sequence is 17 residues long.

This clone was counted only a few times. TCRdb assigns this DNA the protein of a much larger clone, which departs from its translation at residues 5 and 6; this likely reflects a read error, and the protein shown comes from translating the DNA. V usage is TRGV5 and J usage is TRGJ1 or TRGJ2. The J gene was missing in TCRdb and was found by matching the end of the DNA to germline. The CDR3 has 11 amino acids. Germline CDR1 is VINAFY and CDR2 is YDVSNSKD. After removal of 6 bases from V and 9 bases from J, the junction contained 8 bases not matched to a gene. The CDR3 DNA reads as TGTGCCACCTGGTGTAAGTGTAAGAAACTCTTT. This translates into CATWCKCKKLF.

Concerning this clone itself: The protein that TCRdb holds for this DNA derives from a much larger clone and differs from the translated DNA at residue 4, which likely indicates a read error; the protein shown here is translated from the DNA. CDR3 amino acids: CALREVRLEELGKKIKVF. DNA for the CDR3: TGTGCCTTGCGGGAGGTGCGTCTCGAAGAGTTGGGCAAAAAAATCAAGGTATTT. V gene TRGV9 combines with J gene TRGJP. Germline matching of the DNA provided the J gene here, since TCRdb leaves it blank. Per germline, CDR1 GITISATS and CDR2 ISYDGTV (reference sequence). The CDR3 is 18 amino acids.

By share of the sample, this clone is medium-sized. The sample carries other DNA sequences with the same CDR3. This chain uses TRGV9 with TRGJP. The CDR3 spans 17 residues. Germline V gene data show CDR1 as GITISATS and CDR2 as ISYDGTV (reference sequence). With 0 bases clipped from V and 7 bases from J, the junction kept 6 bases outside the gene matches. CDR3 protein: CALWEVGGELGKKIKVF. The CDR3, as DNA: TGTGCCTTGTGGGAGGTGGGGGGGGAGTTGGGCAAAAAAATCAAGGTATTT.

This clone showed up just a few times. The protein recorded in TCRdb matches a much larger clone and deviates from this DNA's translation at residue 2, suggesting a read error; the protein here is obtained by translating the DNA. J is TRGJ1 or TRGJ2 and V is TRGV2. The J gene, left out of TCRdb, was set here by checking the DNA against germline. Looked up from germline, CDR1 is EGSNGY and CDR2 is YDSYNSKV. The CDR3 loop spans 12 amino acids. The CDR3 DNA sequence: TGTACCACCTGGGACGGTGGCTATAAGAAACTCTTT. This gives the protein CTTWDGGYKKLF.

Turning to this clone: This likely traces to a read error, being one base from a far larger clone. Distinct nucleotide sequences in the sample also encode this CDR3. The V gene is TRGV9; the J gene was not called. The germline V gene has CDR1 GITISATS and CDR2 ISYDGTV (reference sequence). The CDR3 length is 18 residues. The chain's CDR3 is CALWDLQEVVLGKKIKVF. CDR3 nucleotides: TGTGCCTTGTGGGACCTGCAAGAGGTAGTGTTGGGCAAAAAAATCAAGGTATTC.

Concerning this clone: A read error is the likely source, as a far larger clone sits one nucleotide away. The V gene is listed as TRGV3; no J gene was called. CDR3 length equals 13 residues. Germline lookup yields CDR1 VTNTFY and CDR2 YDVSTARD (reference sequence). CDR3 sequence reads: CATWDSYYYKKLF. The DNA for the CDR3 is TGTGCCACCTGGGACTCGTATTATTATAAGAAGCTCTTT.

As concerns this clone: The protein in TCRdb stems from a much larger clone and differs at residue 9 from this DNA's translation, likely a read error; here the protein is translated from the DNA. The chain joins TRGV9 to TRGJP. The CDR3 has 18 residues. Germline assignment: CDR1 GITISATS and CDR2 ISYDGTV (reference sequence). J lost 9 bases, V lost 2 bases, and 13 bases had no gene match. The CDR3 nucleotides are TGTGCCTTGTGGGAGGAAAACGATGATAGGTTGGGCAAAAAAATCAAGGTATTT. It codes for CALWEENDDRLGKKIKVF.

A remark on this clone: TCRdb's protein for this DNA is that of a much larger clone and differs from the translation at residue 11, likely a read error; the protein shown is the DNA translation. No J gene was named, though the V gene is TRGV9. Germline loops: CDR1 GITISATS, CDR2 ISYDGTV (reference sequence). The CDR3 is 13 residues long. CDR3 residues: CALWEVPLYKELF. CDR3 DNA sequence: TGTGCCTTGTGGGAGGTGCCATTGTATAAGGAACTCTTT.

The sample holds many counts of this clone. The chain joins TRGV8 to TRGJ1 or TRGJ2. The CDR3 is 14 residues long. V trimming: 4 bases; J trimming: 2 bases; junction bases outside the gene matches: 8. Germline-derived CDR1 and CDR2 are VENAVY and YDSYNSRV. CDR3 region: CATWERGHYYKKLF. The CDR3 DNA is TGTGCCACCTGGGAAAGAGGGCATTATTATAAGAAACTCTTT.

This clone appeared a few times. TCRdb's listed protein matches a much larger clone and diverges from this DNA's translation at residue 4, likely through a read error; the protein shown comes from the DNA. This chain uses TRGV9 with TRGJP. TCRdb gives no J gene; it was assigned here by matching the DNA to germline. The length of the CDR3 is 19 residues. Germline-derived CDR1 and CDR2 are GITISATS and ISYDGTV (reference sequence). CDR3 in amino acids: CALREVIRAEGLGKKIKVF. CDR3 nucleotide sequence: TGTGCCTTGCGGGAGGTGATAAGAGCCGAAGGGTTGGGCAAAAAAATCAAGGTATTT.

This clone showed up many times. The chain carries TRGV2 and TRGJ1 or TRGJ2. TCRdb supplies no J gene; here it was assigned by aligning the nucleotide sequence to germline. The CDR3 consists of 14 residues. J lost 7 bases, V lost 3 bases, and 12 bases had no gene match. In germline, CDR1 is EGSNGY, CDR2 YDSYNSKV. The CDR3 DNA follows: TGTGCCACCTGGGACTCTAGGGGAGGCTATAAGAAACTCTTT. Protein product: CATWDSRGGYKKLF.

This clone was counted ten times or more. This sample includes further DNA sequences coding for the same CDR3. The V and J genes are TRGV9 and TRGJP. V lost 2 bases, J lost 4 bases, and 5 bases stayed unmatched. This CDR3 region has 17 residues. The V gene's germline CDR1 is GITISATS and CDR2 ISYDGTV (reference sequence). The CDR3 reads CALWEGRQELGKKIKVF. The CDR3 nucleotides are TGTGCCTTGTGGGAGGGACGACAAGAGTTGGGCAAAAAAATCAAGGTATTT.

This clone was counted ten times or more. The protein recorded in TCRdb matches a much larger clone and deviates from this DNA's translation at residue 5, suggesting a read error; the protein here is obtained by translating the DNA. The chain recombines TRGV9 with TRGJP. The J gene, missing from TCRdb, was assigned here through DNA to germline matching. The trim removed 5 bases at V and 7 bases at J, leaving 11 bases unmatched. CDR3 size: 17 residues. Germline values: CDR1 GITISATS, CDR2 ISYDGTV (reference sequence). CDR3 residues: CALWGVTDELGKKIKVF. The CDR3 DNA follows: TGTGCCTTGTGGGGGGTCACGGATGAGTTGGGCAAAAAAATCAAGGTATTT.

This clone came up many times. This chain joins TRGV9 and TRGJP. With V trimmed by 1 base and J by 7 bases, 4 bases remained unmatched. CDR3 length: 16 residues. Germline V gives CDR1 GITISATS, CDR2 ISYDGTV (reference sequence). The CDR3 region has the DNA TGTGCCTTGTGGGAGGTATTTGAGTTGGGCAAAAAAATCAAGGTATTT. Translating it yields CALWEVFELGKKIKVF.